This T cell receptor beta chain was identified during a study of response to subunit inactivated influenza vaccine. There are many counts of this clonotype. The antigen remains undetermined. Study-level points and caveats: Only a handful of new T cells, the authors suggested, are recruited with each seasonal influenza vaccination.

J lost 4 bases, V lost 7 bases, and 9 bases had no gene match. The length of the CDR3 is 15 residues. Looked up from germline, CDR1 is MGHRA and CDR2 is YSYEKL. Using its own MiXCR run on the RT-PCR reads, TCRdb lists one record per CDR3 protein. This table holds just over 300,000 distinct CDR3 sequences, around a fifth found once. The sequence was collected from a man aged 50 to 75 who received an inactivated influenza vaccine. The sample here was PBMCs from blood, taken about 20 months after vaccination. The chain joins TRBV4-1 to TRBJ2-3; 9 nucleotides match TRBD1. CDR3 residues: CASKIGTGMPDTQYF. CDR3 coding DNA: TGCGCCAGCAAGATCGGGACAGGGATGCCAGATACGCAGTATTTT.